This T cell receptor beta chain is from a study of blood T cell repertoires in COVID-19 (dated by TCRdb to 2020 to 2021). With respect to the entire study: Samples from collaborators originated in the United States, Italy and Spain and spanned both the acute and convalescent phases of COVID-19. HLA class I and class II types, where available, came from metadata supplied by the sample provider rather than from assay-based typing. A de-identified subject ID, COVID-19 status, age in years and sex were almost always included in the sample metadata. The repertoires were released in a freely available public database intended as a resource for research on the immune response to SARS-CoV-2. The dataset comprised deeply sampled blood TCRbeta repertoires from subjects exposed to, actively infected with, or recovered from COVID-19. The samples were drawn from the first 160 participants of the ongoing ImmuneRACE study and from 1,254 subjects provided by 6 global collaborators. The material from the prospective study consisted of cDNA or gDNA derived from T cells, B-cell-depleted T cells, or PBMCs.

Results and caveats for the whole study, not just this receptor: How much clinical and demographic metadata was included differed by source and by participant, and the metadata was provided uncurated.

TCRbeta CDR3 regions were amplified from genomic DNA by means of the immunoSEQ Assay, a bias-controlled multiplex PCR. As for the authors' bioinformatics: Within the assay, amplification of reference gene primers was used to estimate how many nucleated cells each sample contained. To quantify the absolute abundance of each unique TCRbeta CDR3 rearrangement, sequence reads were collapsed and filtered. For each sample, productive Simpson clonality was calculated by taking the square root of Simpson's diversity index across productive rearrangements. The table was pulled from immuneACCESS by TCRdb, which kept in-frame rearrangements only. Such tables lose some clones; where checked, under half of the loss comes from unresolved V genes, and the rest has no known cause. D and trimming come from the DNA, and the V and J calls and clone size come from that table. Within this sample are 150,000 to 200,000 clones, with 84% of them counted one time only. 3% to 3.5% of the sample is in the top ten clones.

In the case of this clone: There is no known antigen for this receptor. No base-level quality is on record; no much larger clone is a single base apart.

Enrolling through a virtual design, the prospective study's participants ranged in age from about 18 to 100 years and lived across roughly 23 United States geographic areas. In the prospective study, participants were assigned to cohorts based on the clinical history participants reported in a screening survey and a study questionnaire. Exposed participants were defined as having been in contact with someone with a PCR-confirmed or clinician-diagnosed COVID-19 case within 2 weeks of study entry. In the prospective study, mobile phlebotomists collected whole blood, serum and a nasopharyngeal or oropharyngeal swab from each participant. Participants in the prospective study had the option to provide additional blood draws and questionnaires over a 2-month period. Blood samples from the prospective study were shipped frozen or at room temperature prior to DNA extraction. The germline V gene (reference sequence) yields LGHDT for CDR1 and YNNKEL for CDR2. Spanning cysteine to phenylalanine, the CDR3 consists of 16 amino acids. Only the CDR3 region is kept as DNA, spanning 48 bases read in frame from base 1. V and J are trimmed by 3 bases and 1 base, and the gene matches miss 8 bases of the junction.

This receptor chain uses TRBV3-1 (or the pseudogene TRBV3-2) and TRBJ2-7, with TRBD1 matching 8 junction bases. The TCR originated in a woman in her 30s who had been exposed to COVID-19. Sequencing used PBMCs or T cells enriched from blood (not recorded which). The nucleotide sequence is given as TGTGCCAGCAGCCACTTGACAGGGGCGAAATCCTACGAGCAGTACTTC. Translated, it reads CASSHLTGAKSYEQYF.